This entry lists 13 T cell receptor beta chains sequenced from one sample in a study of blood T cell repertoires in COVID-19. Sequenced by immunoSEQ multiplex PCR; TCRdb stores in-frame clones only, minus some. The sample lists 100,000 to 150,000 clones; around four fifths were seen once. Sequencing was done on a sample of peripheral blood. The receptors shown here come from a human donor in a cohort sampled during active COVID-19.

The chain couples TRBV5-4 to TRBJ2-1; D might be TRBD1 (6 bases). V lost 2 bases to trimming and J lost 3 bases, with 9 bases between them. The CDR3 is made up of 14 amino acids. Per the germline V gene, CDR1 is SGHNT and CDR2 is YYREEE (reference sequence). The CDR3 protein is CASSFDRRYNEQFF. The CDR3 coding sequence is TGTGCCAGCAGCTTCGACAGGCGCTACAATGAGCAGTTCTTC.

The genes are TRBV28 and TRBJ1-3; D remains unclear. The length of the CDR3 is 14 residues. The germline V gene encodes CDR1 MDHEN and CDR2 SYDVKM. V lost 6 bases to trimming and J lost 4 bases, with 13 bases between them. The CDR3, as DNA: TGTGCCAGCAGGGGAGGGTCGGCGGGAAACACCATATATTTT. Protein product: CASRGGSAGNTIYF.

The chain uses TRBV19 and TRBJ2-6; D possibly corresponds to TRBD1 (5 bases). This CDR3 has 16 amino acids. V lost 7 bases to trimming and J lost 0 bases, with 13 bases between them. Germline V gives CDR1 LNHDA, CDR2 SQIVND (reference sequence). The DNA for the CDR3 is TGTGCCAGTAAACAGGTACCTTTCTCTGGGGCCAACGTCCTGACTTTC. Protein sequence: CASKQVPFSGANVLTF.

The V gene is TRBV18, the J gene TRBJ2-7, with D tentatively TRBD2 (6 bases). With 1 base removed from V and 2 bases from J, the gap between germline ends came to 12 bases. This CDR3 comprises 15 residues. Germline V lookup: CDR1 KGHSH, CDR2 LQKENI. CDR3 protein: CASSPQREATYEQYF. In DNA form, the CDR3 reads TGTGCCAGCTCACCACAAAGGGAGGCTACCTACGAGCAGTACTTC.

This chain links TRBV6-2 or TRBV6-3 with TRBJ1-6, with D maybe TRBD1 (6 bases). Germline V gene lookup returns CDR1 MNHEY and CDR2 SVGEGT. Trimming shortened V by 5 bases and J by 6 bases, and 17 bases separated the two germline ends. The CDR3 spans 16 residues. CDR3 amino acids: CASSGDTLQRNSPLHF. CDR3 nucleotides: TGTGCCAGCAGTGGGGACACCTTACAACGTAATTCACCCCTCCACTTT.

The V gene is TRBV7-8, the J gene TRBJ2-1; 9 bases match TRBD1. Germline V gene sequence: CDR1 SGHVS, CDR2 FQNEAQ. The CDR3 spans 17 residues. Trimming took 1 base from V and 5 from J; bases not matched to a gene: 9. CDR3 region: CASSLGPGQGSNNEQFF. The CDR3, as DNA: TGTGCCAGCAGCTTAGGCCCCGGACAGGGGTCCAACAATGAGCAGTTCTTC.

CDR3 amino acids: CASSQETGVGKRPQHF. The DNA of the CDR3 is TGTGCCAGCAGCCAAGAAACGGGGGTCGGAAAGCGGCCCCAGCATTTT. V and J are TRBV4-2 and TRBJ1-5; possibly TRBD1 for D (5 bases). Germline CDR1 reads LGHNA; CDR2 reads YNFKEQ. The V end was cut by 0 bases, the J end by 9 bases, with 18 bases between. CDR3 size: 16 residues.

The rearrangement links TRBV5-1 to TRBJ2-7; 7 nucleotides match TRBD1. From germline, CDR1 is SGHRS and CDR2 YFSETQ. CDR3 length: 14 amino acids. The J segment lost 3 bases and the V segment lost 0 bases, leaving 3 bases of the junction unmatched. The CDR3 loop reads CASSLGQGDYEQYF. The CDR3 nucleotides read TGCGCCAGCAGCTTGGGACAGGGAGACTACGAGCAGTACTTC.

The V gene is TRBV18, the J gene TRBJ2-5; 11 nucleotides match TRBD2. Germline CDR1 and CDR2: KGHSH and LQKENI. V lost 3 bases, J lost 5 bases, and 5 bases stayed unmatched. CDR3 length: 15 amino acids. The CDR3 sequence is CASSPGTSGMETQYF. Written as DNA, the CDR3 is TGTGCCAGCTCACCCGGGACTAGCGGTATGGAGACCCAGTACTTC.

Notes on this clone: The same CDR3 can be traced to other DNA sequences in this sample. The chain joins TRBV4-2 to TRBJ1-1; TRBD1 might be the D (5 bases). CDR3 length: 14 residues. Trimming left V 2 bases short and J 1 base short, with 8 bases between. From germline, CDR1 is LGHNA and CDR2 YNFKEQ. The CDR3 sequence: CASSQPDRNTEAFF. DNA for the CDR3: TGTGCCAGCAGCCAACCCGACAGGAACACTGAAGCTTTCTTT.

The J gene is TRBJ1-4, the V gene TRBV19, with 10 bases lining up with TRBD1. J gave up 7 bases and V 7 bases, and 6 bases lay outside the gene matches. There are 14 residues in the CDR3. CDR1 LNHDA and CDR2 SQIVND come from the germline V gene (reference sequence). The CDR3 coding sequence is TGTGCCAGTACCCCGGGACAGGGGCCTGAAAAACTGTTTTTT. It encodes CASTPGQGPEKLFF.

The gene calls are TRBV20-1 and TRBJ1-1; D is possibly TRBD1 (6 bases). Trimming removed 3 bases at V and 1 base at J, with 15 bases between. The V gene's germline CDR1 is DFQATT and CDR2 SNEGSKA (reference sequence). The CDR3 has 15 residues. DNA for the CDR3: TGCAGTGCTAGTCCGGGACATCATCAGAACACTGAAGCTTTCTTT. Translating gives CSASPGHHQNTEAFF.

This chain connects TRBV6-5 to TRBJ2-7; D unclear. CDR3 length: 13 amino acids. Germline CDR1 reads MNHEY; CDR2 reads SVGAGI. V lost 6 bases to trimming and J lost 3 bases, with 12 bases between them. The CDR3 is CASRSTGVYEQYF. The CDR3 DNA follows: TGTGCCAGCAGATCGACCGGAGTCTACGAGCAGTACTTC.